This TCR beta chain was captured in a study of neoadjuvant anti-PD-1 for oral cavity cancer. Generated by immunoSEQ multiplex PCR, the TCRdb table keeps only in-frame clones and is missing some. The data hold roughly 13,000 clones, with approximately 70% observed a single time. Stated time point: after neoadjuvant nivolumab, at surgical resection. Germline lookup yields CDR1 SGHAT and CDR2 FQNNGV. Trimming left V 5 bases short and J 14 bases short, with 18 bases between. CDR3 length equals 12 residues. This TCR came from a person between 40 and 80 years old with oral cavity squamous cell carcinoma. The chain joins TRBV11-2 to TRBJ1-1; a weak D match, TRBD1 (5 bases). The material sequenced was PBMCs, taken after nivolumab (anti-PD-1) treatment. The CDR3 reads CASSMGPGILFF. In DNA form, the CDR3 reads TGTGCCAGCAGCATGGGACCGGGAATTCTCTTCTTT. Filled out from reference TRBV11-2 and TRBJ1-1, the complete variable domain reads EAGVAQSPRYKIIEKRQSVAFWCNPISGHATLYWYQQILGQGPKLLIQFQNNGVVDDSQLPKDRFSAERLKGVDSTLKIQPAKLEDSAVYLCASSMGPGILFFGQGTRLTVV.